The sequence of this T cell receptor (beta chain) was determined in a study of shared clonotypes between healthy human individuals (dated by TCRdb to about 2020). Study-wide context: A couple of women and a few men aged 18 to 49 years were included in the cohort. For each donor, three plates each were used for CD4 naive and CD4 memory, two plates were used for CD8 naive, and one plate was used for CD8 memory. The study deeply sequenced blood TCR repertoires of several healthy adults to estimate repertoire size and the extent of clonotype sharing between individuals. Libraries were prepared and TCR repertoires were sequenced by different laboratories using diverse techniques, in order to increase sequencing depth and limit assay-specific biases. Per donor, leukapheresis produced somewhere between about 0.94 and 9 billion PBMCs. The research as a whole found: Sampling was limited to blood, and TCR repertoires in tissue likely differ from TCR repertoires in blood. Because the study included only a small number of donors, the genetic and exposure-history diversity represented was limited. Approximately 5% of naive CD4, 3% to 4% of naive CD8, approximately 2% of memory CD4, and around 0.4% of memory CD8 clonotypes were shared across a few donors. Compared with non-shared clonotypes, the clonotypes found in all four sorted-subset donors had higher generation probabilities. Naive subsets generally had larger estimated clonotype richness than memory subsets did. Rarefaction of sorted-subset datasets indicated incomplete sequencing despite the large sequencing depth. Pairwise subsampling led to the expectation that sequencing depth would affect the degree of clonotype sharing among donors.

CD8 naive samples were CD45RO-negative cells positively selected for CCR7, giving a CD45RA+CCR7+ population that excluded TemRA cells. The donors were healthy, HIV-negative adults who had no recently reported acute infections or vaccinations. Only Caucasian adults living in Nashville, Tennessee, USA were represented among the donors. After blood collection by leukapheresis, PBMCs were isolated using Ficoll-Histopaque density gradient centrifugation and then cryopreserved in the vapor phase of liquid nitrogen. Analytical flow cytometry was used to check the purity and quantity of every magnetically sorted T cell population. Genomic DNA was isolated from every sorted fraction and measured by UV absorbance on a Nanodrop 2000c. About this clone itself: Its antigen is still unknown. Base-call qualities are not available, and no considerably larger clone is one nucleotide away.

TCR CDR3 regions were amplified from genomic DNA by multiplex PCR using the deep immunoSEQ assay. Extracted genomic DNA from each cell subset was distributed evenly across all wells of several immunoSEQ 96-well plates, and each plate was treated as a replicate. For sorted subsets, each replicate PCR was loaded with about 0.2 ug genomic DNA, equivalent to some 27,000 T cell genomes. The purified libraries were quantified using a Qubit 3.0 fluorometer, sized with a Bioanalyzer 2100, and then quantified again using the KAPA Library Quantification kit. Each immunoSEQ 96-well plate was sequenced on its own single-read 150-cycle Illumina NextSeq 550 flow cell. In the paper's pipeline: The immunoSEQ output contained only junctional sequences without quality scores, so filtering could not match that applied to full-length reads. To assign V/J genes and CDR3, sequences were annotated against IMGT germline references using PyIR, a Python wrapper for IgBLAST v1.9. Reads were removed for weak V/J assignments (E-value above 1e-6), missing CDR3, stop codons, out-of-frame junctions, or ambiguous translated residues. A V3J clonotype was defined by an identical inferred V gene, J gene, and CDR3 amino acid sequence. Percentage overlap between repertoires was computed as shared unique clonotypes divided by the size of the smaller repertoire. Three approaches were used to assess repertoire richness: RTK rarefaction, the Chao1 estimator, and Recon v2.1 estimates of unobserved clonotypes. Generation probabilities for all TCRbeta clonotypes obtained by the gDNA method from a handful of donors were computed using OLGA. In its TCRdb copy, this immuneACCESS table keeps in-frame sequences only and misses some clones. Where compared with another copy, unresolved V genes explain less than half of these, and the others have no known cause. V, J and clone size derive from that table, while D and trimming were established from the DNA sequence. Recorded for this sample are 1.5 million to 2.5 million clones; just under 95% of them occurred a single time. The ten most abundant clones make up 1.2% of the sample.

CDR1 MNHEY and CDR2 SMNVEV were looked up in the germline V gene (reference sequence). The CDR3 runs 13 amino acids, cysteine and phenylalanine included. Of the read, only the CDR3 DNA is kept; its 39 bases are in frame from base 1. Germline trimming: 6 bases from V, 7 bases from J; junction bases outside gene matches: 7. This receptor was obtained from a man aged 18 to 35 in good health. Sequencing used naive CD8+ T cells sorted from blood. Sample cell subset or site, as interpreted from the label and publication: CD45RA+CCR7+. The chain is encoded by TRBV27 joined to TRBJ2-5; a stretch of 8 junction bases matches TRBD1. CDR3 protein: CASRNRGMGTQYF. The DNA sequence is given as TGTGCCAGCAGGAACAGGGGGATGGGGACCCAGTACTTC.